This T cell receptor (beta chain) was recorded in a study of CD8+CD57+ T cells in acquired aplastic anemia. Profiling of TCR beta VDJ combinations and CDR3 sequences used genomic DNA as template. TCRdb processed the reads anew with MiXCR; each CDR3 protein has one entry. The table includes around 130,000 distinct CDR3 sequences, around 48% detected once. This CDR3 is built from 14 residues. Trimming stripped 4 bases from V and 0 bases from J, with 8 bases between. Germline CDR1 LNHDA, CDR2 SQIVND (reference sequence). The clonotype was recovered from a human donor in good health, serving as a control. This rearrangement joins TRBV19 to TRBJ2-3; the D gene is possibly TRBD1 (6 bases). The specimen was sorted CD4+, CD8+, or CD8+CD57+ T cells (not recorded which) from PBMCs. The CDR3 loop is CASSTTGSTDTQYF. The CDR3 DNA follows: TGTGCCAGTAGTACCACAGGGAGCACAGATACGCAGTATTTT.